Shown below are 28 T cell receptor beta chains from a single sample sequenced in a study of PD-L1 blockade in urothelial cancer. TCRdb keeps only in-frame clones here, not all; method: immunoSEQ multiplex PCR. The sample gives about 84,000 clones, 82% of which show up once; around a tenth is in the top ten. The sequencing used PBMCs, collected around atezolizumab (anti-PD-L1) treatment. Receptors originate from a man aged 70 or older with urothelial cancer.

The rearrangement links TRBV4-2 to TRBJ2-1; maybe TRBD2 (5 bases). This CDR3 contains 16 residues. In germline, CDR1 is LGHNA, CDR2 YNFKEQ. The V and J ends lost 0 bases and 1 base respectively, with 10 bases between them. The CDR3 region is CASSQESSSSYNEQFF. In DNA, the CDR3 is TGTGCCAGCAGCCAAGAGTCTAGCAGTTCCTACAATGAGCAGTTCTTC.

This chain connects TRBV6-5 to TRBJ1-1, with 7 bases identical to TRBD1. This CDR3 region has 13 residues. V gave up 0 bases and J gave up 10 bases; unmatched junction bases: 5. From germline, CDR1 is MNHEY and CDR2 SVGAGI. CDR3 loop: CASSYSEQGRAFF. DNA of the CDR3: TGTGCCAGCAGTTACTCGGAACAGGGGCGAGCTTTCTTT.

The V and J genes are TRBV7-9 and TRBJ2-7, with a tentative D call TRBD2 (7 bases). There are 13 residues in the CDR3. Germline CDR1 is SEHNR and CDR2 is FQNEAQ (reference sequence). V lost 5 bases and J lost 4, with 12 bases in between. The CDR3: CASSEGGGYEQYF. The CDR3 DNA sequence: TGTGCCAGCAGCGAAGGGGGGGGGTACGAGCAGTACTTC.

The CDR3 DNA is TGTGCCAGCAGCTCCTGGGACAGCTATGGCTACACCTTC. Translating it yields CASSSWDSYGYTF. The chain carries TRBV2 and TRBJ1-2; 7 bases map to TRBD1. Germline values: CDR1 SNHLY, CDR2 FYNNEI. With V trimmed by 6 bases and J by 4 bases, 5 bases remained unmatched. The CDR3 length is 13 residues.

The chain joins TRBV19 to TRBJ1-3; D not certain. The ends were cut back, 6 bases at V and 0 bases at J, with 12 bases in the middle. CDR1 is LNHDA and CDR2 is SQIVND in the germline V gene (reference sequence). The CDR3 runs 15 residues. CDR3 amino acids: CASSPPGSSGNTIYF. CDR3 coding DNA: TGTGCCAGTAGCCCCCCGGGGAGCTCTGGAAACACCATATATTTT.

The V call is TRBV7-8, the J call TRBJ1-1; 7 bases are shared with TRBD1. Losses at the gene ends were 1 base for V and 5 bases for J; bases not matched to a gene: 7. Germline-derived CDR1 and CDR2 are SGHVS and FQNEAQ. CDR3 size: 15 residues. The chain's CDR3 is CASSLGIGRGTEAFF. CDR3 DNA sequence: TGTGCCAGCAGCTTAGGTATAGGCAGGGGGACTGAAGCTTTCTTT.

The chain joins TRBV19 to TRBJ2-7; 7 nucleotides align to TRBD2. V trimming: 5 bases; J trimming: 0 bases; junction bases outside the gene matches: 4. This CDR3 spans 14 amino acids. The germline gives CDR1 LNHDA, CDR2 SQIVND (reference sequence). CDR3: CASSSGGLSYEQYF. DNA for the CDR3: TGTGCCAGTAGTTCGGGAGGCCTCTCCTACGAGCAGTACTTC.

The chain recombines TRBV7-3 with TRBJ2-3; possibly TRBD2 for D (5 bases). There are 15 residues in the CDR3. Deletions cut 1 base from V and 2 bases from J, with 10 bases between. Germline lookup yields CDR1 SGHTA and CDR2 FQGTGA. As DNA, the CDR3 is TGTGCCAGCAGCTTAAGGCTAGCTGACACAGATACGCAGTATTTT. Amino acid sequence: CASSLRLADTDTQYF.

This clone was counted only a few times. This chain links TRBV6-4 with TRBJ2-1, with 9 bases lining up with TRBD2. CDR1 MRHNA and CDR2 SNTAGT come from the germline V gene. The CDR3 has 15 residues. The V segment lost 3 bases and the J segment 9 bases; nucleotides outside the gene matches: 9. The chain's CDR3 is CASSDFSGSRGEQFF. CDR3 DNA: TGTGCCAGCAGTGATTTTAGCGGGAGCAGGGGTGAGCAGTTCTTC.

The genes are TRBV28 and TRBJ2-1; D gene unclear. From germline, CDR1 is MDHEN and CDR2 SYDVKM. Trimming removed 7 bases at V and 7 bases at J, with 14 bases between. This CDR3 has 13 amino acids. The CDR3 spells CASTDTARNEQFF. The CDR3 coding sequence is TGTGCCAGCACCGACACAGCCAGGAATGAGCAGTTCTTC.

This clone was recorded only once. This chain connects TRBV28 to TRBJ2-4; TRBD2 aligns across 16 bases. The V gene end was trimmed by 4 bases and the J gene end by 7 bases; junction bases not matched to a gene: 7. CDR1 MDHEN and CDR2 SYDVKM come from the germline V gene. The CDR3 is 17 residues long. Here the CDR3 reads CASSSGTSGRAGNIQYF. DNA of the CDR3: TGTGCCAGCAGTTCCGGGACTAGCGGGAGGGCCGGGAACATTCAGTACTTC.

The chain carries TRBV10-3 and TRBJ2-2, with D tentatively TRBD2 (6 bases). This CDR3 is built from 13 residues. Germline lookup yields CDR1 ENHRY and CDR2 SYGVKD. V lost 10 bases and J lost 7, with 16 bases in between. This CDR3 reads CATLRETGGELFF. CDR3 DNA sequence: TGTGCCACCCTTCGGGAGACGGGCGGGGAGCTGTTTTTT.

The chain recombines TRBV5-1 with TRBJ1-1; no reliable D call. In germline, CDR1 is SGHRS, CDR2 YFSETQ. This CDR3 has 14 amino acids. The V end was cut by 0 bases, the J end by 0 bases, with 6 bases between. CDR3 DNA sequence: TGCGCCAGCAGCTTGGAAGCGATGAACACTGAAGCTTTCTTT. It yields the protein CASSLEAMNTEAFF. The variable domain in full, completed from reference TRBV5-1 and TRBJ1-1, reads KAGVTQTPRYLIKTRGQQVTLSCSPISGHRSVSWYQQTPGQGLQFLFEYFSETQRNKGNFPGRFSGRQFSNSRSEMNVSTLELGDSALYLCASSLEAMNTEAFFGQGTRLTVV.

This chain uses TRBV27 with TRBJ2-2; TRBD2 matches at 12 bases. This CDR3 spans 18 amino acids. J lost 5 bases, V lost 2 bases, and 9 bases had no gene match. CDR1 is MNHEY, CDR2 SMNVEV, per germline (reference sequence). CDR3 sequence reads: CASSLRASGRAGTGELFF. CDR3 nucleotide sequence: TGTGCCAGCAGTTTAAGGGCTAGCGGGAGGGCCGGGACCGGGGAGCTGTTTTTT.

The chain is built from TRBV2 and TRBJ2-7; 8 bases agree with TRBD1. Germline assignment: CDR1 SNHLY and CDR2 FYNNEI. V lost 7 bases to trimming and J lost 6 bases; unmatched junction nucleotides: 8. The length of the CDR3 is 13 residues. The CDR3 spells CASKSGTGGEQYF. DNA of the CDR3: TGTGCCAGCAAATCCGGGACAGGAGGCGAGCAGTACTTC.

The V gene is TRBV5-1, the J gene TRBJ1-6, with TRBD1 matching over 7 bases. Germline CDR1 is SGHRS and CDR2 is YFSETQ. V shed 8 bases, J shed 0 bases, and the junction held 8 bases outside the gene matches. CDR3 length: 16 residues. The CDR3 DNA sequence: TGCGCCAGTTCCCTACAGGGGAGCTCCTATAATTCACCCCTCCACTTT. It is translated as CASSLQGSSYNSPLHF.

This sequence joins TRBV19 and TRBJ2-1, with TRBD2 identical over 8 bases. Germline loops: CDR1 LNHDA, CDR2 SQIVND (reference sequence). The ends lost 7 bases at V and 8 bases at J; junction bases unmatched: 10. This CDR3 contains 14 residues. The DNA for the CDR3 is TGTGCCAGTACCCCAAGGCGGGAGGTCGATGAGCAGTTCTTC. It codes for CASTPRREVDEQFF. The complete variable domain, with remaining parts taken from reference TRBV19 and TRBJ2-1, reads DGGITQSPKYLFRKEGQNVTLSCEQNLNHDAMYWYRQDPGQGLRLIYYSQIVNDFQKGDIAEGYSVSREKKESFPLTVTSAQKNPTAFYLCASTPRREVDEQFFGPGTRLTVL.

DNA of the CDR3: TGTGCCAGCAGTTTTACCGGACAGGGGGATGGCTACACCTTC. Translating gives CASSFTGQGDGYTF. The gene calls are TRBV27 and TRBJ1-2; 10 nucleotides match TRBD1. With 3 bases clipped from V and 6 bases from J, the junction kept 4 bases outside the gene matches. CDR3 length equals 14 residues. Per germline, CDR1 MNHEY and CDR2 SMNVEV (reference sequence).

The chain's CDR3 is CASSYSDRAGANVLTF. CDR3 bases: TGTGCCAGCAGCTATAGCGACAGGGCCGGGGCCAACGTCCTGACTTTC. The rearrangement uses TRBV11-3 and TRBJ2-6, with TRBD1 matching over 7 bases. This CDR3 comprises 16 residues. CDR1 SGHNT and CDR2 YENEEA come from the germline V gene. V shed 4 bases, J shed 4 bases, and the junction held 7 bases outside the gene matches.

The chain recombines TRBV7-2 with TRBJ1-2, with D possibly TRBD1 on 5 matching bases. Germline CDR1 reads SGHTA; CDR2 reads FQGNSA. V shed 5 bases and J shed 4 bases, with 11 bases lying between them. The CDR3 contains 13 residues. The CDR3 sequence: CASSPDSIYGYTF. Here the CDR3 DNA reads TGTGCCAGCAGCCCAGACAGCATCTATGGCTACACCTTC.

This chain joins TRBV10-3 and TRBJ2-7; a weak D match, TRBD1 (6 bases). This CDR3 region has 13 residues. V lost 4 bases and J lost 4, with 11 bases in between. Germline loops: CDR1 ENHRY, CDR2 SYGVKD. The DNA for the CDR3 is TGTGCCATCAGTGGGTGGACAGAGTACGAGCAGTACTTC. Protein product: CAISGWTEYEQYF.

The chain uses TRBV6-1 and TRBJ2-7; 7 bases match TRBD1. V trimming: 6 bases; J trimming: 0 bases; junction bases outside the gene matches: 5. The CDR3 has 14 amino acids. CDR1 and CDR2 from the germline V gene are MNHNS and SASEGT. The CDR3 loop reads CASRRQGNSYEQYF. CDR3 bases: TGTGCCAGCAGGCGACAGGGAAACTCCTACGAGCAGTACTTC.

V gene TRBV19 combines with J gene TRBJ2-7; D ambiguous. The CDR3 runs to 14 residues. The germline gives CDR1 LNHDA, CDR2 SQIVND (reference sequence). V shed 0 bases and J shed 1 base, with 7 bases lying between them. This CDR3 is CASSIDRGSYEQYF. The CDR3 nucleotides read TGTGCCAGTAGTATAGATAGAGGTTCCTACGAGCAGTACTTC.

This clone was observed a handful of times. The chain joins TRBV29-1 to TRBJ1-2, with a possible D match to TRBD1 (5 bases). Trimming removed 0 bases from V and 6 bases from J, with 20 bases in between. Germline CDR1 and CDR2: SQVTM and ANQGSEA. CDR3 length: 16 residues. The CDR3 nucleotides are TGCAGCGTTGAAGATCCCCTCTCAGGGCCGGGCCATGGCTACACCTTC. It encodes CSVEDPLSGPGHGYTF.

The genes are TRBV30 and TRBJ2-5; TRBD1 might be the D (6 bases). The length of the CDR3 is 13 residues. The V end was cut by 1 base, the J end by 5 bases, with 11 bases between. The germline V gene has CDR1 GTSNPN and CDR2 SVGIG (reference sequence). As DNA, the CDR3 is TGTGCCTGGAGTGGAGGGGGATCGGAGACCCAGTACTTC. Translating it yields CAWSGGGSETQYF.

The CDR3 spells CSAGYNEQFF. For the CDR3, the DNA is TGCAGCGCCGGTTACAATGAGCAGTTCTTC. The chain combines TRBV29-1 with TRBJ2-1, with D hard to call. The length of the CDR3 is 10 residues. V was shortened by 7 bases and J by 4 bases, with 5 bases between the two germline ends. In germline, CDR1 is SQVTM, CDR2 ANQGSEA.

This chain links TRBV4-2 with TRBJ1-1; no clear D. Germline CDR1 and CDR2: LGHNA and YNFKEQ. Trimming left V 0 bases short and J 10 bases short, with 9 bases between. The CDR3 extends over 12 amino acids. The CDR3 loop is CASSQDLVVAFF. CDR3 nucleotide sequence: TGTGCCAGCAGCCAAGATCTAGTCGTAGCTTTCTTT.

The chain joins TRBV19 to TRBJ2-1; 9 positions match TRBD2. V lost 4 bases to trimming and J lost 2 bases; unmatched junction nucleotides: 6. Looked up from germline, CDR1 is LNHDA and CDR2 is SQIVND (reference sequence). This CDR3 contains 16 residues. CDR3 coding DNA: TGTGCCAGTAGTACCCCGGCTAGCGGGGCCTACAATGAGCAGTTCTTC. Its translation: CASSTPASGAYNEQFF. The variable domain in full, completed from reference TRBV19 and TRBJ2-1, reads DGGITQSPKYLFRKEGQNVTLSCEQNLNHDAMYWYRQDPGQGLRLIYYSQIVNDFQKGDIAEGYSVSREKKESFPLTVTSAQKNPTAFYLCASSTPASGAYNEQFFGPGTRLTVL.